The 30 T cell receptor beta chains below were found in one sample sequenced in a study of T-cell memory formation after mild COVID-19. TCRdb re-analysed the 5' RACE reads in MiXCR, keeping a single row per CDR3 protein. The data show about 200,000 distinct CDR3 sequences, about 9.2% seen once. Sequencing was performed on PBMCs or a T cell subset sorted from them (not recorded which). These receptors were obtained from a man between 18 and 35 years old who had mild COVID-19 (a few samples of this study predate the infection). Cell type and time point are not known.

This clonotype was counted a few times. The chain employs TRBV6-5 and TRBJ2-3, with D possibly being TRBD1 or TRBD2 (5 bases each). Between the trimmed V and J ends, which lost 6 bases and 5 bases, there was a span of 9 bases. The CDR3 spans 12 residues. From germline, CDR1 is MNHEY and CDR2 SVGAGI. In DNA form, the CDR3 reads TGTGCCAGCAGGGGGGTGGGAGATACGCAGTATTTT. Translating gives CASRGVGDTQYF.

The chain carries TRBV20-1 and TRBJ2-1; the D gene is possibly TRBD2 (5 bases). This CDR3 has 14 residues. Trimming took 1 base from V and 3 from J, leaving 10 bases between them. Germline values: CDR1 DFQATT, CDR2 SNEGSKA (reference sequence). The CDR3 sequence: CSARAGGFYNEQFF. CDR3 in DNA: TGCAGTGCTAGAGCTGGCGGGTTCTACAATGAGCAGTTCTTC.

This clonotype has only one observation. The chain is built from TRBV20-1 and TRBJ2-3; no reliable D call. This CDR3 has 15 residues. The V gene's germline CDR1 is DFQATT and CDR2 SNEGSKA (reference sequence). Trimming took 2 bases from V and 4 from J, leaving 16 bases between them. This CDR3 is CSARLGGGEPDTQYF. The CDR3 coding sequence is TGCAGTGCTAGACTCGGCGGTGGGGAACCAGATACGCAGTATTTT.

This clonotype was observed many times. The CDR3 DNA reads as TGTGCCAGCAGTTTAGTCAACCAGGGGCAAGAGACCCAGTACTTC. This translates into CASSLVNQGQETQYF. The chain is built from TRBV12-3 or TRBV12-4 and TRBJ2-5, with D maybe TRBD1 (6 bases). The V end was cut by 1 base, the J end by 2 bases, with 11 bases between. The CDR3 has 15 amino acids.

This clonotype was seen a few times. The gene calls are TRBV20-1 and TRBJ2-7; TRBD1 is a possible D gene (6 bases). V lost 5 bases and J lost 3, with 20 bases in between. Germline CDR1 reads DFQATT; CDR2 reads SNEGSKA (reference sequence). This CDR3 spans 15 amino acids. The CDR3 spells CSAETGKNVGYEQYV. The CDR3 DNA sequence: TGCAGTGCTGAAACAGGGAAAAATGTCGGCTACGAGCAGTACGTC.

The gene calls are TRBV6-2 or TRBV6-3 and TRBJ1-5; D is perhaps TRBD1 (5 bases). CDR3 length: 14 amino acids. V was cut by 4 bases and J by 4 bases, with 11 bases left in between. The germline CDR1 and CDR2 sequences are MNHEY and SVGEGT. The CDR3 sequence is CASSSLGGNQPQHF. The DNA of the CDR3 is TGTGCCAGCAGTTCCCTGGGGGGGAATCAGCCCCAGCATTTT.

This clonotype has at least ten counts. This chain uses TRBV4-1 with TRBJ1-2, with D possibly matching TRBD1 (6 bases). Germline assignment: CDR1 MGHRA and CDR2 YSYEKL. CDR3 size: 16 residues. V was pared by 1 base and J by 3 bases, with 15 bases between. CDR3 amino acids: CASSQVFRPGDYGYTF. The CDR3 nucleotides read TGCGCCAGCAGCCAAGTGTTCCGGCCAGGGGACTATGGCTACACCTTC.

This clonotype was observed many times. The chain uses TRBV15 and TRBJ1-5, with D possibly being TRBD1 (5 bases). Germline V gene sequence: CDR1 LNHNV, CDR2 YYDKDF (reference sequence). With 1 base removed from V and 4 bases from J, the gap between germline ends came to 11 bases. This CDR3 contains 15 residues. In DNA, the CDR3 is TGTGCCACCAGCAGAGGTGGGACGGATAATCAGCCCCAGCATTTT. Translating gives CATSRGGTDNQPQHF.

In this sample, this clonotype turned up a few times. As DNA, the CDR3 is TGCGCCAGCAGCCGCGAAGGACAGCAGTATGGCTACACCTTC. Translating gives CASSREGQQYGYTF. V and J are TRBV4-1 and TRBJ1-2; D is possibly TRBD1 (6 bases). The V end lost 4 bases, the J end lost 5 bases, and 14 bases lay between the germline ends. The CDR3 loop spans 14 amino acids. The V gene's germline CDR1 is MGHRA and CDR2 YSYEKL.

This clonotype has a count of ten or more. The rearrangement joins TRBV6-6 to TRBJ2-5, with D maybe TRBD1 (5 bases). The CDR3 has 13 amino acids. CDR1 is MNHNY, CDR2 SVGAGI, per germline (reference sequence). Trimming removed 0 bases from V and 5 bases from J, with 7 bases in between. CDR3 region: CASSYSKGETQYF. CDR3 coding DNA: TGTGCCAGCAGTTACTCGAAGGGGGAGACCCAGTACTTC.

This clonotype was recorded a few times. The chain couples TRBV4-1 to TRBJ2-5, with 7 bases aligning to TRBD2. The germline CDR1 and CDR2 sequences are MGHRA and YSYEKL. V dropped 0 bases and J dropped 1; count of bases not matched to a gene: 2. This CDR3 has 15 amino acids. The CDR3 bases are TGCGCCAGCAGCCAAGAGGGACTACGCCAAGAGACCCAGTACTTC. Translation gives CASSQEGLRQETQYF.

V gene TRBV7-7 combines with J gene TRBJ2-5; the match to TRBD2 covers 9 bases. The V and J ends lost 4 bases and 4 bases, in that order; junction bases with no gene match: 7. The V gene's germline CDR1 is SSHAT and CDR2 FNYEAQ (reference sequence). The CDR3 is 15 residues long. CDR3 bases: TGTGCCAGCAGCTCGGATAGCGGGGGTATAGAGACCCAGTACTTC. It yields the protein CASSSDSGGIETQYF.

Remarks on this clonotype: Sequence at one end of the junction differs from germline and may be a read error. V gene TRBV7-2 combines with J gene TRBJ1-1, with TRBD1 identical over 7 bases. The CDR3 loop spans 15 amino acids. Germline CDR1 reads SGHTA; CDR2 reads FQGNSA. This CDR3 reads CASSSRGTVNSEAFF. CDR3 nucleotide sequence: TGTGCCAGCAGCTCGCGGGGGACAGTGAACAGTGAAGCTTTCTTT.

This clonotype was detected only a few times. The chain couples TRBV2 to TRBJ2-5; 8 bases align to TRBD1. Germline assignment: CDR1 SNHLY and CDR2 FYNNEI. The V and J ends lost 6 bases and 5 bases, in that order; junction bases with no gene match: 11. This CDR3 spans 15 amino acids. The CDR3 region has the DNA TGTGCCAGCAGATTTAGACAGGGGTCCTTGGAGACCCAGTACTTC. This encodes CASRFRQGSLETQYF.

This clonotype showed up just a few times. The chain combines TRBV27 with TRBJ2-6, with 9 positions matching TRBD1. The CDR3 covers 20 residues. Trimming took 0 bases from V and 2 from J; bases not matched to a gene: 11. CDR1 is MNHEY and CDR2 is SMNVEV in the germline V gene (reference sequence). The CDR3, as DNA: TGTGCCAGCAGTTTATCTGGTTGGGACAGGGCCTTACCTGGGGCCAACGTCCTGACTTTC. This codes for CASSLSGWDRALPGANVLTF.

There are many counts of this clonotype. The V gene is TRBV28, the J gene TRBJ2-3, with TRBD1 as a possible D gene (6 bases). CDR1 is MDHEN and CDR2 is SYDVKM in the germline V gene. V was pared by 6 bases and J by 6 bases, with 7 bases between. CDR3 length equals 11 residues. The CDR3 DNA sequence: TGTGCCAGCAGCAGGGGTGATACGCAGTATTTT. Protein: CASSRGDTQYF.

The V and J genes are TRBV11-2 and TRBJ2-3; D is possibly TRBD2 (5 bases). V was trimmed by 4 bases and J by 7 bases, leaving 18 bases between them. The CDR3 runs 15 residues. The V gene's germline CDR1 is SGHAT and CDR2 FQNNGV. CDR3 amino acids: CASSSSGTGANTQYF. CDR3 nucleotide sequence: TGTGCCAGCAGCTCCAGCGGCACCGGAGCAAATACGCAGTATTTT.

This clonotype was seen only a few times. The rearrangement joins TRBV28 to TRBJ2-1; D uncertain. The germline V gene has CDR1 MDHEN and CDR2 SYDVKM. V dropped 7 bases and J dropped 10 bases, with 17 bases sitting between them. CDR3 size: 13 residues. CDR3 nucleotides: TGTGCCAGCACCTTCCTCTCCCGCGTCGAGCAGTTCTTC. The encoded protein is CASTFLSRVEQFF.

Ten or more counts support this clonotype. J is TRBJ2-2 and V is TRBV7-2, with 8 bases matching TRBD1. The CDR3 spans 15 residues. Trimming took 5 bases from V and 6 from J; bases not matched to a gene: 8. Germline lookup yields CDR1 SGHTA and CDR2 FQGNSA. CDR3 in DNA: TGTGCCAGCAGCACTCAGACAGGGGTATCCGGGGAGCTGTTTTTT. This sequence encodes CASSTQTGVSGELFF.

The sample holds a few counts of this clonotype. V usage is TRBV12-3 or TRBV12-4 and J usage is TRBJ1-4, with 7 bases lining up with TRBD1. The trim removed 6 bases at V and 8 bases at J, leaving 9 bases unmatched. The CDR3 is 14 residues long. CDR3 region: CASSVDRAGEKLFF. CDR3 coding DNA: TGTGCCAGCAGCGTCGACAGGGCCGGGGAAAAACTGTTTTTT.

CDR3 nucleotides: TGTGCCATCAGTGAGTGGACAGTACAGGGGTACAATGAGCAGTTCTTC. Protein product: CAISEWTVQGYNEQFF. The chain employs TRBV10-3 and TRBJ2-1, with 7 bases identical to TRBD1. Germline-derived CDR1 and CDR2 are ENHRY and SYGVKD. V lost 1 base to trimming and J lost 4 bases; unmatched junction nucleotides: 7. The CDR3 contains 16 residues.

This clonotype turned up a few times. The chain uses TRBV4-3 and TRBJ1-2, with 8 bases matching TRBD1. The V gene end was trimmed by 4 bases and the J gene end by 2 bases; junction bases not matched to a gene: 12. Germline V gene data show CDR1 as LGHNA and CDR2 as YSLEER. CDR3 length: 17 amino acids. CDR3 coding DNA: TGCGCCAGCAGCCCCCGACGGTTCAGGGGGCCGAACTATGGCTACACCTTC. It yields the protein CASSPRRFRGPNYGYTF.

A few counts support this clonotype. The chain joins TRBV14 to TRBJ2-3; no firm D call. Trimming pared 1 base from V and 2 bases from J, leaving 13 bases between. The germline V gene encodes CDR1 SGHDN and CDR2 FVKESK. The CDR3 runs 16 residues. In nucleotides, the CDR3 is TGTGCCAGCAGCCAAGGATCTTGGTATCACACAGATACGCAGTATTTT. It codes for CASSQGSWYHTDTQYF.

The chain combines TRBV4-2 with TRBJ1-1; possibly TRBD1 for D (6 bases). V lost 0 bases and J lost 7, with 18 bases in between. CDR3 length equals 16 residues. Germline-derived CDR1 and CDR2 are LGHNA and YNFKEQ. The CDR3: CASSQEWGGASGEAFF. The CDR3 region has the DNA TGTGCCAGCAGCCAAGAATGGGGGGGCGCTTCGGGTGAAGCTTTCTTT.

The rearrangement joins TRBV5-4 to TRBJ2-1; D remains ambiguous. Germline V lookup: CDR1 SGHNT, CDR2 YYREEE (reference sequence). V lost 3 bases to trimming and J lost 7 bases, with 14 bases between them. The length of the CDR3 is 14 residues. The CDR3 reads CASSSSVGQNEQFF. The CDR3 DNA follows: TGTGCCAGCAGCTCCAGTGTCGGGCAGAATGAGCAGTTCTTC.

The chain uses TRBV6-4 and TRBJ2-1; 10 nucleotides agree with TRBD2. The CDR3 runs to 15 residues. J gave up 8 bases and V 3 bases, and 7 bases lay outside the gene matches. Germline loops: CDR1 MRHNA, CDR2 SNTAGT. The CDR3 is CASSDRLAGLDEQFF. The DNA of the CDR3 is TGTGCCAGCAGTGATCGACTAGCGGGTCTGGATGAGCAGTTCTTC.

This clonotype appeared a few times. This chain links TRBV20-1 with TRBJ1-2; D is unclear. CDR1 is DFQATT, CDR2 SNEGSKA, per germline (reference sequence). This CDR3 comprises 14 residues. The V and J ends lost 1 base and 2 bases respectively, with 11 bases between them. CDR3 region: CSARAATGNYGYTF. The CDR3 region has the DNA TGCAGTGCTAGAGCCGCGACGGGAAACTATGGCTACACCTTC.

The J gene is TRBJ2-3, the V gene TRBV6-2 or TRBV6-3; maybe TRBD1 (5 bases). Germline CDR1 reads MNHEY; CDR2 reads SVGEGT. The CDR3 runs 13 residues. Trimming stripped 10 bases from V and 11 bases from J, with 22 bases between. The CDR3 DNA is TGTGCCACAAATGACCCCGGCGGCAGGGAGCAGTATTTT. Amino acid sequence: CATNDPGGREQYF.

The rearrangement joins TRBV20-1 to TRBJ1-1, with D unclear. CDR1 is DFQATT, CDR2 SNEGSKA, per germline (reference sequence). The CDR3 has 13 residues. V lost 3 bases and J 8 bases, leaving 16 bases between the germline ends. CDR3 coding DNA: TGCAGTGCTAGGGCCCTATCGGGCTCCGAAGCTTTCTTT. As protein: CSARALSGSEAFF.

This clonotype occurred many times. The chain uses TRBV24-1 and TRBJ1-5; D gene unclear. Deletions cut 3 bases from V and 4 bases from J, with 3 bases between. Germline V gene lookup returns CDR1 KGHDR and CDR2 SFDVKD. This CDR3 has 12 residues. For the CDR3, the DNA is TGTGCCACCAGTGATCCTAATCAGCCCCAGCATTTT. It translates to CATSDPNQPQHF.